The rows below give T cell receptor beta chains drawn from one sample of a study of OX40 agonist ivuxolimab in advanced cancers. TCRdb's copy holds only in-frame clones and misses some; the assay was immunoSEQ multiplex PCR. The data show roughly 93,000 clones, less than 85% seen once. This specimen was CD4+ or CD8+ T cells sorted from blood, taken in a trial of the OX40 agonist ivuxolimab. Receptors originate from an adult with an advanced solid tumor such as melanoma, head and neck, liver or kidney cancer. Each CDR3 is given without its conserved first and last residue.

TRBV5-1	ASSFDVGTYEQY
TRBV11-1	ASSRGQAGGYEQF
TRBV19	ASSRFPDGSYEQY
TRBV11-1	ASSSSYEQY
TRBV18	ASSPGPYEQY
TRBV11-2	ASSLPTGNTYEQY
TRBV19	ASSIFLYYEQY
TRBV11-2	ASSRGVETQY
TRBV30	ASPGGSATNEKLF
TRBV5-8	ASSLGQVQPQH
TRBV12-5	ASGPRGTSNTEAF
TRBV15	ATSKGQGESGEQY
TRBV21-1	ASSRTLDRHQPQH
TRBV4-1	ASSQEGQGQVSNYGYT
TRBV7-6	ASSGASGTGAYEQY
TRBV30	AWSVPGYGYT
TRBV5-1	ASSFQGRETDTQY
TRBV6-5	ASRTRQGGEKLF
TRBV7-9	ASSLVGGGTGELF
TRBV5-6	ASKKETANSPLH
TRBV7-8	ASSKTGGGNEQF
TRBV7-2	ASSARQGNQAGELF
TRBV5-1	ARQRDGSNQPQH
TRBV10-2	ASSGLAGEQF
TRBV2	ASSPQILGDGYT
TRBV27	ASSLVRGDEQF
TRBV28	ASSLTDQETQY
TRBV30	AWRPQERGLYGYT
TRBV2	ASSRGRLANYGYT
TRBV19	ASSIRVSGALAEAF
TRBV6-5	ASSYIGLARYNEQF
TRBV7-2	ASSRMTGGPYLAKNIQY
TRBV5-8	ASSLRQWNTIY
TRBV7-9	ASSSGTEVGNTIY
TRBV7-2	ASSRTGALYNSPLH
TRBV4-3	ASSQGLAGPAYNEQF
TRBV15	ATSAVGNTEAF
TRBV5-6	ASSFFRGYYYEQY
TRBV13	ASSLGRDRGEQY
TRBV7-9	ASSSARGNNSPLH
TRBV7-3	ASSPSGNTGELF
TRBV11-1	ASSLTPPTQY
TRBV6-1	ATINLQGQPQH
TRBV7-9	ASSLAGTGLQETQY
TRBV4-2	ASSQDRTYEQY
TRBV15	ATSRGGDSPLH
TRBV28	ASRLTSGAAYEQY
TRBV4-1	ASSPGQGGTDTQY
TRBV12-5	ASDAPLGSYEQY